This paragraph covers one T cell receptor (beta chain) sequence. Its antigen is as yet unknown. In TCRdb, the RT-PCR reads were re-called with MiXCR into one record per CDR3 protein. The sample shows several thousand distinct CDR3 sequences, approximately 80% of them seen only once. CDR1 and CDR2 (germline): SNHLY, FYNNEI. Unmatched junction bases numbered 7, after V lost 6 bases and J lost 3 bases. The CDR3 contains 15 residues. The sample originates from a study of yellow fever vaccine responses in identical twins. Study-level findings and limits: Reportedly, twins' vaccine T cell responses looked partly convergent and partly personalized.

J is TRBJ1-5 and V is TRBV2, with 8 bases identical to TRBD1. The sequencing here drew on T cells from blood (PBMCs), unsorted or a sorted subset (not recorded which), taken before or after yellow fever vaccination (not recorded which). The receptor was derived from a woman aged 18-35 years who received the yellow fever vaccine. In nucleotides, the CDR3 is TGTGCCAGCAGGGCAGACAGGGGATTCAATCAGCCCCAGCATTTT. It yields the protein CASRADRGFNQPQHF.